One sample yielded the 5 T cell receptor beta chains listed below, sequenced in a study of cytomegalovirus exposure and HLA in healthy donors. The PCR contained 60 Vbeta and 13 Jbeta primers. Using immunoSEQ multiplex PCR, the repertoire was profiled, and TCRdb retains in-frame clones only, with some absent. The sample carries 250,000 to 350,000 clones, 80% recorded once. The sample taken for sequencing was PBMCs. These receptor sequences come from a girl aged 2-15 years in good health and CMV-seronegative.

This clone was detected once. At one of its ends the junction is not consistent with the germline gene, which may arise from a read error. The chain combines TRBV2 with TRBJ2-7, with 8 nucleotides matching TRBD2. This CDR3 contains 16 residues. Germline CDR1 SNHLY, CDR2 FYNNEI. CDR3 in DNA: TGTGCCCGCAGTGCTTGGGGTAGCGGGAACTTCTACGAGCAGTACTTC. As protein: CARSAWGSGNFYEQYF.

Only one count was recorded for this clone. This chain uses TRBV18 with TRBJ2-7; D gene ambiguous. CDR1 KGHSH and CDR2 LQKENI come from the germline V gene. This CDR3 contains 13 residues. Trimming took 0 bases from V and 2 from J, leaving 5 bases between them. The CDR3 DNA reads as TGTGCCAGCTCACCACCGCAGACCTACGAGCAGTACTTC. Translation gives CASSPPQTYEQYF.

This clone has a single count. The chain uses TRBV5-6 and TRBJ2-7; D gene uncertain. Germline V gives CDR1 SGHDT, CDR2 YYEEEE. The length of the CDR3 is 14 residues. Between the trimmed V and J ends, which lost 1 base and 2 bases, there was a span of 10 bases. CDR3 protein: CASSLRRTTYEQYF. CDR3 coding DNA: TGTGCCAGCAGCTTGCGGAGAACTACCTACGAGCAGTACTTC.

This clone has only a few counts. V gene TRBV19 combines with J gene TRBJ1-1; TRBD1 agrees at 10 bases. From germline, CDR1 is LNHDA and CDR2 SQIVND (reference sequence). Losses at the gene ends were 0 bases for V and 11 bases for J; bases not matched to a gene: 21. This CDR3 is 19 amino acids long. Written as DNA, the CDR3 is TGTGCCAGTAGTATAGACAGAACTAGGACCGGGACAGGGGTATTGGATGCTTTCTTT. Amino acids: CASSIDRTRTGTGVLDAFF.

The chain couples TRBV9 to TRBJ2-3; 8 nucleotides align to TRBD2. The germline V gene encodes CDR1 SGDLS and CDR2 YYNGEE. With V trimmed by 3 bases and J by 5 bases, 11 bases remained unmatched. This CDR3 region has 16 residues. The CDR3 DNA reads TGTGCCAGCAGCGGAGGGCCCGGGGGGGCCATAGATACGCAGTATTTT. It codes for CASSGGPGGAIDTQYF. Full variable domain (rest looked up from reference TRBV9 and TRBJ2-3): DSGVTQTPKHLITATGQRVTLRCSPRSGDLSVYWYQQSLDQGLQFLIQYYNGEERAKGNILERFSAQQFPDLHSELNLSSLELGDSALYFCASSGGPGGAIDTQYFGPGTRLTVL.